The next 26 T cell receptor beta chains were all read from a single sample in a study of cytomegalovirus exposure and HLA in healthy donors. PCR used 60 Vbeta primers and 13 Jbeta primers. This table comes from immunoSEQ multiplex PCR, and its TCRdb copy is limited to in-frame clones, with some not included. The table includes about 200,000 clones, more than 80% detected once. Sequencing was performed on PBMCs. The receptors originated from a man aged 25 to 40 in good health and CMV-seronegative.

This chain connects TRBV28 to TRBJ1-2; D is ambiguous. This CDR3 contains 15 residues. The ends were cut back, 6 bases at V and 2 bases at J, with 16 bases in the middle. Germline loops: CDR1 MDHEN, CDR2 SYDVKM. The CDR3 region is CASSPFGSANYGYTF. The CDR3 DNA follows: TGTGCCAGCAGCCCTTTCGGGTCGGCGAACTATGGCTACACCTTC.

The V and J genes are TRBV11-2 and TRBJ2-3, with D perhaps matching TRBD2 (6 bases). Germline lookup yields CDR1 SGHAT and CDR2 FQNNGV. Trimming removed 3 bases from V and 6 bases from J, with 13 bases in between. The CDR3 has 14 residues. Here the CDR3 reads CASSFLTSSDTQYF. The CDR3 bases are TGTGCCAGCAGCTTCCTGACTAGTTCCGATACGCAGTATTTT. Variable domain in full (rest from reference TRBV11-2 and TRBJ2-3): EAGVAQSPRYKIIEKRQSVAFWCNPISGHATLYWYQQILGQGPKLLIQFQNNGVVDDSQLPKDRFSAERLKGVDSTLKIQPAKLEDSAVYLCASSFLTSSDTQYFGPGTRLTVL.

This chain uses TRBV18 with TRBJ1-6, with a tentative D call TRBD1 (5 bases). The germline V gene has CDR1 KGHSH and CDR2 LQKENI. V was pared by 1 base and J by 4 bases, with 20 bases between. The CDR3 spans 19 residues. Here the CDR3 reads CASSPLAGPDARYNSPLHF. The CDR3 DNA is TGTGCCAGCTCACCACTTGCAGGGCCCGATGCCCGATATAATTCACCCCTCCACTTT.

The chain recombines TRBV6-5 with TRBJ1-6, with 8 bases lining up with TRBD1. V was clipped by 6 bases and J by 6 bases; unmatched bases: 4. This CDR3 contains 14 residues. Germline values: CDR1 MNHEY, CDR2 SVGAGI. The CDR3 nucleotides are TGTGCCAGCAGACCTGGACAGGGTAATTCACCCCTCCACTTT. Translation: CASRPGQGNSPLHF.

The chain couples TRBV5-1 to TRBJ2-5, with D tentatively TRBD1 (6 bases). The J call may be in error: the DNA end matches TRBJ2-7 better. The CDR3 totals 13 residues. CDR1 and CDR2 from the germline V gene are SGHRS and YFSETQ. The CDR3 DNA reads as TGCGCCAGCAGCTTCAAGGACAGATACGAGCAGTACTTC. Its protein product is CASSFKDRYEQYF.

V gene TRBV5-1 combines with J gene TRBJ2-1; D perhaps matches TRBD2 (5 bases). CDR1 and CDR2 (germline): SGHRS, YFSETQ. The CDR3 runs 14 residues. The ends were cut back, 2 bases at V and 7 bases at J, with 13 bases in the middle. The CDR3 coding sequence is TGCGCCAGCAGCTTTACGGGGAACCTAAATGAGCAGTTCTTC. This gives the protein CASSFTGNLNEQFF.

This clone has more than one count but fewer than ten. The chain has TRBV4-1 and TRBJ1-5, with D possibly TRBD1 on 6 matching bases. This CDR3 has 15 amino acids. Germline V CDR1 and CDR2: MGHRA, YSYEKL. Trimming cost V 4 bases and J 5 bases, with 15 bases left between them. For the CDR3, the DNA is TGCGCCAGCAGCCTCGGATGGGACACCTATCAGCCCCAGCATTTT. This translates into CASSLGWDTYQPQHF.

The chain uses TRBV2 and TRBJ1-2; 8 bases fit TRBD1. Trimming removed 8 bases from V and 5 bases from J; junction bases left unmatched: 7. Germline V gives CDR1 SNHLY, CDR2 FYNNEI. The CDR3 loop spans 13 amino acids. This chain's CDR3 is CASQDRGGYGYTF. Written as DNA, the CDR3 is TGTGCCAGCCAAGACAGGGGAGGATATGGCTACACCTTC.

This clone is a singleton in its sample. The chain carries TRBV5-8 and TRBJ2-7; TRBD1 is a possible D gene (5 bases). With 4 bases removed from V and 3 bases from J, the gap between germline ends came to 11 bases. The CDR3 loop spans 13 amino acids. Germline CDR1 and CDR2: SGHTS and YDEGEE. The CDR3 DNA sequence: TGTGCCAGCAGCCGAGGACATAGCTACGAGCAGTACTTC. Translated, it gives CASSRGHSYEQYF. Full variable domain (outside the CDR3, taken from reference TRBV5-8 and TRBJ2-7): EAGVTQSPTHLIKTRGQQATLRCSPISGHTSVYWYQQALGLGLQFLLWYDEGEERNRGNFPPRFSGRQFPNYSSELNVNALELEDSALYLCASSRGHSYEQYFGPGTRLTVT.

The chain carries TRBV2 and TRBJ1-2; TRBD1 might be the D (5 bases). This CDR3 region has 17 residues. CDR1 and CDR2 from the germline V gene are SNHLY and FYNNEI. Deletions cut 1 base from V and 0 bases from J, with 15 bases between. CDR3 sequence reads: CASSEEWGVPPNYGYTF. CDR3 nucleotides: TGTGCCAGCAGTGAAGAGTGGGGCGTACCTCCTAACTATGGCTACACCTTC.

The chain joins TRBV27 to TRBJ1-2; D perhaps matches TRBD1 (5 bases). Per the germline V gene, CDR1 is MNHEY and CDR2 is SMNVEV (reference sequence). The CDR3 covers 14 residues. V was cut by 0 bases and J by 7 bases, with 12 bases left in between. The CDR3 region is CASSLSSRGRGYTF. CDR3 nucleotide sequence: TGTGCCAGCAGTTTATCGAGTAGGGGCCGTGGCTACACCTTC.

A remark on this clone: This same CDR3 is encoded by further DNA sequences in the sample. V usage is TRBV16 and J usage is TRBJ1-2, with D perhaps matching TRBD1 (5 bases). From germline, CDR1 is KGHSY and CDR2 FQNENV. The CDR3 runs to 15 residues. The germline V and J ends were trimmed by 0 bases and 5 bases, with 13 bases remaining between them. The CDR3 DNA follows: TGTGCCAGCAGCCAATCACGTACAGGAGGGTATGGCTACACCTTC. Protein: CASSQSRTGGYGYTF.

The rearrangement joins TRBV29-1 to TRBJ2-1, with D unclear. Trimming pared 6 bases from V and 8 bases from J, leaving 17 bases between. CDR1 SQVTM and CDR2 ANQGSEA come from the germline V gene. This CDR3 spans 13 amino acids. This CDR3 reads CSVSPGPGDEQFF. CDR3 sequence (DNA): TGCAGCGTATCTCCCGGCCCCGGAGATGAGCAGTTCTTC.

This clone appeared a few times. The J gene is TRBJ2-1, the V gene TRBV5-1; 10 bases line up with TRBD2. The trim removed 3 bases at V and 5 bases at J, leaving 5 bases unmatched. CDR1 and CDR2 from the germline V gene are SGHRS and YFSETQ. This CDR3 is 15 amino acids long. The DNA for the CDR3 is TGCGCCAGCAGCTCAATAGCGGGGGGAAACAATGAGCAGTTCTTC. This codes for CASSSIAGGNNEQFF. Looking up the rest from reference TRBV5-1 and TRBJ2-1 gives the full variable domain: KAGVTQTPRYLIKTRGQQVTLSCSPISGHRSVSWYQQTPGQGLQFLFEYFSETQRNKGNFPGRFSGRQFSNSRSEMNVSTLELGDSALYLCASSSIAGGNNEQFFGPGTRLTVL.

This clone has only a few counts. V is TRBV5-1 and J is TRBJ1-6; 8 nucleotides agree with TRBD1. Looked up from germline, CDR1 is SGHRS and CDR2 is YFSETQ. The CDR3 contains 15 residues. V lost 3 bases and J lost 8; bases outside the gene matches: 7. The CDR3 protein is CASSSWTGSDSPLHF. Here the CDR3 DNA reads TGCGCCAGCAGCTCTTGGACAGGGAGTGATTCACCCCTCCACTTT. The full variable domain, its missing parts supplied by reference TRBV5-1 and TRBJ1-6, is KAGVTQTPRYLIKTRGQQVTLSCSPISGHRSVSWYQQTPGQGLQFLFEYFSETQRNKGNFPGRFSGRQFSNSRSEMNVSTLELGDSALYLCASSSWTGSDSPLHFGNGTRLTVT.

The V gene is TRBV5-1, the J gene TRBJ2-2; D is perhaps TRBD2 (6 bases). V gave up 0 bases and J gave up 6 bases, with 9 bases separating them. Germline V CDR1 and CDR2: SGHRS, YFSETQ. This CDR3 is built from 14 residues. In DNA, the CDR3 is TGCGCCAGCAGCTTGGACGGGGGACCCGGGGAGCTGTTTTTT. Translated, it gives CASSLDGGPGELFF. Supplemented by reference TRBV5-1 and TRBJ2-2, the full variable domain reads KAGVTQTPRYLIKTRGQQVTLSCSPISGHRSVSWYQQTPGQGLQFLFEYFSETQRNKGNFPGRFSGRQFSNSRSEMNVSTLELGDSALYLCASSLDGGPGELFFGEGSRLTVL.

The rearrangement uses TRBV19 and TRBJ2-5; the match to TRBD2 covers 9 bases. J lost 5 bases, V lost 5 bases, and 9 bases had no gene match. CDR3 length: 15 amino acids. Germline V CDR1 and CDR2: LNHDA, SQIVND (reference sequence). The CDR3 bases are TGTGCCAGTAGTCTGGGACTAGCAGGAGCGGAGACCCAGTACTTC. Its translation: CASSLGLAGAETQYF.

This chain joins TRBV11-2 and TRBJ1-2; a weak D match, TRBD1 (5 bases). V gave up 5 bases and J gave up 0 bases, with 19 bases separating them. Germline values: CDR1 SGHAT, CDR2 FQNNGV. This CDR3 has 17 residues. The CDR3 here is CASSPGGVTEPNYGYTF. The CDR3 DNA reads TGTGCCAGCAGCCCTGGGGGGGTTACGGAACCTAACTATGGCTACACCTTC. Filled out from reference TRBV11-2 and TRBJ1-2, the complete variable domain reads EAGVAQSPRYKIIEKRQSVAFWCNPISGHATLYWYQQILGQGPKLLIQFQNNGVVDDSQLPKDRFSAERLKGVDSTLKIQPAKLEDSAVYLCASSPGGVTEPNYGYTFGSGTRLTVV.

The chain couples TRBV6-1 to TRBJ1-1, with D unresolved. Trimming stripped 1 base from V and 5 bases from J, with 14 bases between. The germline gives CDR1 MNHNS, CDR2 SASEGT. The CDR3 sequence is 15 residues long. The DNA of the CDR3 is TGTGCCAGCAGTGAAGTTGAAAGTCGGAGGACTGAAGCTTTCTTT. Its translation: CASSEVESRRTEAFF.

A note on this clone: A junction end diverges from the germline sequence, so it may reflect a read error. The chain uses TRBV15 and TRBJ2-6; 9 bases match TRBD1. Germline lookup yields CDR1 LNHNV and CDR2 YYDKDF (reference sequence). This CDR3 is 17 amino acids long. CDR3 region: CATSRGDRDSGASVLTF. For the CDR3, the DNA is TGTGCCACCAGCAGAGGGGACAGGGACTCTGGGGCCAGCGTCCTGACTTTC.

The chain combines TRBV7-9 with TRBJ1-2, with 10 bases aligning to TRBD1. This CDR3 comprises 14 residues. Germline V gene lookup returns CDR1 SEHNR and CDR2 FQNEAQ (reference sequence). The junction had 4 bases not matched to a gene; V was cut back by 1 base and J by 8 bases. The CDR3 nucleotides read TGTGCCAGCAGCTTAGTGGGACAGGGGACGGGCTACACCTTC. Its translation is CASSLVGQGTGYTF.

This clone was seen only a few times. This chain links TRBV7-2 with TRBJ2-5; 7 nucleotides agree with TRBD2. The CDR3 consists of 13 residues. Germline-derived CDR1 and CDR2 are SGHTA and FQGNSA. V was pared by 3 bases and J by 5 bases, with 3 bases of the junction left unmatched. This CDR3 is CASSFDGGETQYF. The CDR3 DNA reads TGTGCCAGCAGCTTCGACGGGGGGGAGACCCAGTACTTC.

The rearrangement uses TRBV7-8 and TRBJ2-1; 10 bases agree with TRBD2. The CDR3 extends over 17 amino acids. Losses at the gene ends were 5 bases for V and 5 bases for J; bases not matched to a gene: 12. Per the germline V gene, CDR1 is SGHVS and CDR2 is FQNEAQ. Written as DNA, the CDR3 is TGTGCCAGCAGCCACAGAAGAGCGGGGGGGTCAAACAATGAGCAGTTCTTC. It encodes CASSHRRAGGSNNEQFF.

The V and J genes are TRBV2 and TRBJ2-2; 7 bases are shared with TRBD1. Trimming removed 2 bases from V and 4 bases from J; junction bases left unmatched: 1. Germline V gene data show CDR1 as SNHLY and CDR2 as FYNNEI. This CDR3 is 14 amino acids long. The CDR3 nucleotides are TGTGCCAGCAGTGAAAGGACAGGCACCGGGGAGCTGTTTTTT. Amino acids: CASSERTGTGELFF.

The J gene is TRBJ1-5, the V gene TRBV19, with 7 nucleotides matching TRBD1. The CDR3 is 16 residues long. Germline-derived CDR1 and CDR2 are LNHDA and SQIVND (reference sequence). After removal of 1 base from V and 0 bases from J, the junction contained 3 bases not matched to a gene. CDR3 nucleotide sequence: TGTGCCAGTAGTATAGTCGACAGGGATAGCAATCAGCCCCAGCATTTT. Translating it yields CASSIVDRDSNQPQHF.

In its sample, this clone was seen a few times. The chain uses TRBV6-6 and TRBJ1-1; TRBD1 agrees at 11 bases. After removal of 5 bases from V and 5 bases from J, the junction contained 10 bases not matched to a gene. The CDR3 extends over 16 amino acids. The germline V gene has CDR1 MNHNY and CDR2 SVGAGI (reference sequence). CDR3 sequence (DNA): TGTGCCAGCAGTCAGGACAGGGGGCGAAGTGGGACTGAAGCTTTCTTT. This gives the protein CASSQDRGRSGTEAFF.